These 20 T cell receptor beta chains were all obtained from the same sample, sequenced in a study of blood T cells in healthy people across ages (dated by TCRdb to between 2015 and 2017). The library came from 5' RACE. Instrument used: Illumina HiSeq 2500. A second roughly 6 to 11 cycle PCR used a sample-barcoded 5' primer and a J-beta primer mix. TCRdb trimmed public reads at Q25 via fastp, called clones via MiXCR and kept in-frame beta chains. Rows are combined by CDR3 protein, so each entry shows the most common genes and DNA. This sample lists about 640,000 distinct CDR3 sequences; 58% were detected once. 30% to 40% of the sample is taken by the ten largest. The sample consisted of blood. Source of these receptors: a man aged 60 to 75 in good health.

This clonotype was observed a single time. The V and J genes are TRBV6-2 or TRBV6-3 and TRBJ2-6; TRBD2 matches at 8 bases. This CDR3 has 20 residues. J gave up 5 bases and V 5 bases, and 20 bases lay outside the gene matches. Germline V gene sequence: CDR1 MNHEY, CDR2 SVGEGT. The CDR3 reads CASSPTSAGGLTGWANVLTF. The CDR3, as DNA: TGTGCCAGCAGTCCGACCTCCGCGGGGGGCTTAACGGGATGGGCCAACGTCCTGACTTTC.

V is TRBV6-5 and J is TRBJ2-1, with D tentatively TRBD1 (6 bases). This CDR3 comprises 13 residues. V lost 4 bases and J lost 10, with 14 bases in between. Germline CDR1 and CDR2: MNHEY and SVGAGI. The CDR3 here is CASSSGPGTEQFF. The CDR3, as DNA: TGTGCCAGCAGTTCCGGCCCCGGGACAGAGCAGTTCTTC.

In its sample, this clonotype was seen a few times. The CDR3 loop is CASSPHRRDRGNEQFF. The CDR3 DNA sequence: TGCGCCAGCAGCCCCCATAGGAGGGACAGGGGCAATGAGCAGTTCTTC. This chain joins TRBV5-1 and TRBJ2-1; 10 nucleotides line up with TRBD1. CDR1 SGHRS and CDR2 YFSETQ come from the germline V gene. This CDR3 is built from 16 residues. V lost 4 bases to trimming and J lost 6 bases; unmatched junction nucleotides: 10.

V is TRBV7-9 and J is TRBJ2-1, with 7 bases fitting TRBD2. The CDR3 has 13 amino acids. Per the germline V gene, CDR1 is SEHNR and CDR2 is FQNEAQ (reference sequence). The J segment lost 9 bases and the V segment lost 5 bases, leaving 7 bases of the junction unmatched. CDR3 coding DNA: TGTGCCAGCAGCCAAGCGGGGAAGGGTGAGCAGTTCTTC. This sequence encodes CASSQAGKGEQFF.

This clonotype was recorded a few times. The chain couples TRBV12-3 or TRBV12-4 to TRBJ1-2, with D unresolved. This CDR3 has 11 amino acids. Trimming shortened V by 6 bases and J by 4 bases, and 6 bases separated the two germline ends. CDR3 sequence (DNA): TGTGCCAGCAGCCGATCCTATGGCTACACCTTC. The encoded protein is CASSRSYGYTF.

The count of this clonotype is one. This chain links TRBV3-1 with TRBJ1-4, with D uncertain. The germline gives CDR1 LGHDT, CDR2 YNNKEL (reference sequence). The V and J ends lost 5 bases and 5 bases respectively, with 12 bases between them. CDR3 size: 14 residues. Here the CDR3 reads CASSGVMGNEKLFF. CDR3 DNA sequence: TGTGCCAGCAGCGGAGTTATGGGGAATGAAAAACTGTTTTTT.

This chain connects TRBV9 to TRBJ2-4, with TRBD1 matching 7 bases. This CDR3 spans 15 amino acids. Germline V CDR1 and CDR2: SGDLS, YYNGEE. The trim removed 5 bases at V and 0 bases at J, leaving 5 bases unmatched. The CDR3 region is CASSGEGAAKNIQYF. CDR3 coding DNA: TGTGCCAGCAGTGGCGAGGGGGCAGCCAAAAACATTCAGTACTTC.

The CDR3 coding sequence is TGCAGCGTTCCAAAGGACACGAACACCGGGGAGCTGTTTTTT. Its protein is CSVPKDTNTGELFF. V is TRBV29-1 and J is TRBJ2-2, with a weak D call TRBD1 (5 bases). This CDR3 is built from 14 residues. Deletions cut 5 bases from V and 0 bases from J, with 10 bases between. The germline gives CDR1 SQVTM, CDR2 ANQGSEA.

The chain is built from TRBV6-5 and TRBJ2-3; D uncertain. Germline-derived CDR1 and CDR2 are MNHEY and SVGAGI. The CDR3 totals 14 residues. The V gene lost 2 bases and the J gene lost 3 bases, with 9 bases spanning the gap. CDR3 loop: CASSYRLVTDTQYF. The CDR3 nucleotides read TGTGCCAGCAGTTACCGTTTGGTGACAGATACGCAGTATTTT.

This clonotype was seen just once. This rearrangement joins TRBV12-3 or TRBV12-4 to TRBJ1-4, with 10 bases identical to TRBD1. V lost 4 bases, J lost 6 bases, and 2 bases stayed unmatched. The CDR3 is 14 amino acids. CDR3: CASSSGQGDEKLFF. The CDR3 region has the DNA TGTGCCAGCAGTTCCGGACAGGGGGATGAAAAACTGTTTTTT.

About this clonotype: With a much larger clone just one base away, this may be a read error. The chain links TRBV29-1 to TRBJ2-1; tentatively, D is TRBD2 (6 bases). Per the germline V gene, CDR1 is SQVTM and CDR2 is ANQGSEA. V lost 8 bases and J lost 9, with 17 bases in between. The CDR3 sequence is 12 residues long. CDR3 residues: CSSGVRFGEQFF. As DNA, the CDR3 is TGCAGCTCGGGGGTTCGGTTCGGTGAGCAGTTCTTC.

Comment on this clonotype: The junction does not match germline at one end; this may be a read error. The V call is TRBV3-1, the J call TRBJ2-4; 8 nucleotides align to TRBD1. Matching the DNA end better, TRBJ2-5 makes the J call doubtful. The length of the CDR3 is 16 residues. Germline V gene sequence: CDR1 LGHDT, CDR2 YNNKEL (reference sequence). The CDR3 nucleotides read TGTGCTAGCAGCCAACCACACAGGGGGGCAGAAGAGACCCAGTACTTC. Protein: CASSQPHRGAEETQYF.

The rearrangement uses TRBV12-3 or TRBV12-4 and TRBJ2-5, with 9 positions matching TRBD1. J gave up 0 bases and V 6 bases, and 2 bases lay outside the gene matches. The CDR3 sequence is 14 residues long. CDR3 amino acids: CASRGQGYQETQYF. For the CDR3, the DNA is TGTGCCAGCAGGGGACAGGGTTACCAAGAGACCCAGTACTTC.

J is TRBJ2-7 and V is TRBV2; no definite D call. Germline CDR1 SNHLY, CDR2 FYNNEI. The CDR3 has 14 residues. Trimming took 8 bases from V and 4 from J, leaving 18 bases between them. CDR3 nucleotide sequence: TGTGCCAGCTTTCTCCCAAGTGGAGCTTACGAGCAGTACTTC. This codes for CASFLPSGAYEQYF. The full variable domain, completed using reference TRBV2 and TRBJ2-7, is EPEVTQTPSHQVTQMGQEVILRCVPISNHLYFYWYRQILGQKVEFLVSFYNNEISEKSEIFDDQFSVERPDGSNFTLKIRSTKLEDSAMYFCASFLPSGAYEQYFGPGTRLTVT.

The gene calls are TRBV6-1 and TRBJ2-5; the match to TRBD2 covers 11 bases. Germline V gives CDR1 MNHNS, CDR2 SASEGT. Unmatched junction bases numbered 5, after V lost 6 bases and J lost 2 bases. The CDR3 is made up of 15 amino acids. Here the CDR3 DNA reads TGTGCCAGCAGGAGGACTAGCGGGCGACAAGAGACCCAGTACTTC. Residues: CASRRTSGRQETQYF.

The V and J genes are TRBV20-1 and TRBJ2-5, with 15 bases that match TRBD2. This CDR3 comprises 13 residues. Germline CDR1 reads DFQATT; CDR2 reads SNEGSKA (reference sequence). V lost 4 bases to trimming and J lost 7 bases; unmatched junction nucleotides: 1. Written as DNA, the CDR3 is TGCAGTGCTAAGGGACTAGCGGGGGGGACCCAGTACTTC. Amino acid sequence: CSAKGLAGGTQYF.

This clonotype was seen a few times. The J gene is TRBJ1-2, the V gene TRBV19; D possibly corresponds to TRBD1 (5 bases). Germline CDR1 LNHDA, CDR2 SQIVND (reference sequence). The CDR3 extends over 13 amino acids. Trimming left V 9 bases short and J 1 base short, with 12 bases between. CDR3 amino acids: CASRPDSNYGYTF. CDR3 nucleotides: TGTGCCAGCCGTCCCGACAGTAACTATGGCTACACCTTC.

This clonotype was seen at least ten times. The gene calls are TRBV5-1 and TRBJ2-1; 9 nucleotides line up with TRBD1. Germline V gene lookup returns CDR1 SGHRS and CDR2 YFSETQ. The CDR3 is made up of 15 amino acids. J was trimmed by 0 bases and V by 4 bases; bases with no gene match: 2. CDR3 sequence (DNA): TGCGCCAGCAGCGTGGGACAGGGCTCCTACAATGAGCAGTTCTTC. Encoded protein: CASSVGQGSYNEQFF.

The J gene is TRBJ2-5, the V gene TRBV6-2 or TRBV6-3, with a possible D match to TRBD2 (5 bases). V was trimmed by 1 base and J by 4 bases, leaving 7 bases between them. CDR1 and CDR2 (germline): MNHEY, SVGEGT. There are 13 residues in the CDR3. CDR3 loop: CASSYWELETQYF. The DNA for the CDR3 is TGTGCCAGCAGTTACTGGGAGTTAGAGACCCAGTACTTC.

This clonotype has only a few counts. The chain carries TRBV12-3 or TRBV12-4 and TRBJ2-1; 8 positions agree with TRBD2. V shed 5 bases, J shed 5 bases, and the junction held 8 bases outside the gene matches. The CDR3 runs 15 residues. The CDR3 DNA sequence: TGTGCCAGCAGTCCGGCGGGAGGTGGGGACAATGAGCAGTTCTTC. Translated: CASSPAGGGDNEQFF.